A selection of T cell receptor beta chains follows, all from one sample in a study of regulatory T cells in long-lasting Graves disease. TCRdb reprocessed the multiplex PCR reads via MiXCR and lists one record per CDR3 protein. This table holds approximately 540,000 distinct CDR3 sequences, around 13% found once. These data also formed part of another study, on T cells in Graves' hyperthyroidism and ophthalmopathy.

The starting material was peripheral blood mononuclear cells (PBMCs), obtained at new diagnosis, from a patient treated with antithyroid drugs. The receptors stem from a woman aged 25 to 39 with Graves disease. The CDR3 runs from the conserved cysteine through the conserved F or W. A D gene is named only where the DNA matches it firmly. Not all rows give a size; the values are once, few, many and, for expanded clones, a class.

.	TRBV2	TRBJ2-3	many	CASRRLWGTDTQYF	TGTGCCAGCAGACGACTATGGGGCACAGATACGCAGTATTTT
.	TRBV20-1	TRBJ1-2	.	CSARAPILDGYTF	TGCAGTGCTAGAGCTCCAATCCTGGATGGCTACACCTTC
.	TRBV7-2	TRBJ2-5	many	CASSFSQGTQYF	TGTGCCAGCAGCTTTAGCCAAGGGACCCAGTACTTC
TRBD2	TRBV11-2	TRBJ2-5	.	CASSSTSGGQETQYF	TGTGCCAGCAGTTCGACTAGCGGGGGGCAAGAGACCCAGTACTTC
.	TRBV2	TRBJ2-3	many	CASRGAPDTQYF	TGTGCCAGCAGGGGGGCGCCAGATACGCAGTATTTT
.	TRBV28	TRBJ2-3	many	CASSSGHSTDTQYF	TGTGCCAGCAGTAGCGGTCATAGCACAGATACGCAGTATTTT
.	TRBV7-9	TRBJ2-1	few	CASRQGRSYNEQFF	TGTGCCAGCAGGCAAGGGAGGTCGTACAATGAGCAGTTCTTC
TRBD2	TRBV5-1	TRBJ2-1	few	CASSLDLAGGPVSNF	TGCGCCAGCAGCTTGGATCTAGCGGGAGGGCCTGTGTCAAACTTC
TRBD1	TRBV29-1	TRBJ2-5	few	CSVAYLGTGRETQYF	TGCAGCGTTGCTTATCTAGGGACAGGGCGAGAGACCCAGTACTTC
.	TRBV24-1	TRBJ1-5	many	CATSESRGRGKIDQPQHF	TGTGCCACCAGTGAATCCCGGGGGAGGGGCAAAATAGATCAGCCCCAGCATTTT
.	TRBV7-3	TRBJ2-7	many	CASSLTTGSGEQYF	TGTGCCAGCAGCTTAACGACAGGTTCGGGCGAGCAGTACTTC
TRBD2	TRBV27	TRBJ2-1	.	CASSLPGLAGGPSNEQFF	TGTGCCAGCAGTTTACCCGGACTAGCGGGAGGGCCCTCAAATGAGCAGTTCTTC
TRBD1	TRBV27	TRBJ2-7	.	CASSLNTGDYEQYF	TGTGCCAGCAGTTTGAATACAGGGGACTACGAGCAGTACTTC
TRBD1	TRBV7-2	TRBJ2-7	.	CASSWGQGSLGEQYF	TGTGCCAGCAGCTGGGGACAGGGAAGTTTGGGCGAGCAGTACTTC
.	TRBV6-1	TRBJ1-1	many	CASSKGQVNTEAFF	TGTGCCAGCAGTAAAGGACAAGTAAACACTGAAGCTTTCTTT
.	TRBV28	TRBJ1-5	.	CASSPVYSNQPQHF	TGTGCCAGCAGTCCCGTGTATAGCAATCAGCCCCAGCATTTT
.	TRBV30	TRBJ2-2	many	CAWSSVITGELFF	TGTGCCTGGAGTTCCGTGATCACCGGGGAGCTGTTTTTT
.	TRBV6-1	TRBJ2-1	.	CASSHTENEQFF	TGTGCCAGCAGTCACACAGAGAATGAGCAGTTCTTC
TRBD1	TRBV5-5	TRBJ2-7	many	CASSSTGTVTYEQYF	TGTGCCAGCAGCTCTACCGGGACAGTTACCTACGAGCAGTACTTC
.	TRBV25-1	TRBJ2-3	.	CASTSLGLEDTQYF	TGTGCCAGCACCTCCCTGGGATTGGAGGATACGCAGTATTTT
TRBD1	TRBV28	TRBJ1-1	many	CASSPQDRPMNTEAFF	TGTGCCAGCAGTCCCCAGGACAGGCCCATGAACACTGAAGCTTTCTTT
.	TRBV14	TRBJ1-1	many	CASSQERGAEGTEAFF	TGTGCCAGCAGCCAAGAGAGGGGGGCCGAGGGCACTGAAGCTTTCTTT
.	TRBV12-3/TRBV12-4	TRBJ2-1	many	CASSKDSVAGPYNEQFF	TGTGCCAGCAGTAAGGACTCAGTGGCGGGACCTTACAATGAGCAGTTCTTC
.	TRBV5-5	TRBJ1-1	many	CASSLSENEAFF	TGTGCCAGCAGCTTGTCGGAAAATGAAGCTTTCTTT
.	TRBV15	TRBJ2-7	few	CATSARGPYEQYF	TGTGCCACCAGCGCCAGGGGACCCTACGAGCAGTACTTC
.	TRBV18	TRBJ2-7	many	CASSPHSYEQYF	TGTGCCAGCAGCCCCCACTCCTACGAGCAGTACTTC
.	TRBV10-3	TRBJ1-2	many	CATQATYGYTF	TGTGCCACTCAGGCGACGTATGGCTACACCTTC
.	TRBV7-2	TRBJ2-2	.	CASSPYRVVVRELFF	TGTGCCAGCAGCCCCTACAGGGTAGTAGTCCGGGAGCTGTTTTTT
TRBD1	TRBV11-2	TRBJ2-1	once	CASSFRQGNEQFF	TGTGCCAGCAGCTTCCGACAGGGGAATGAGCAGTTCTTC
.	TRBV2	TRBJ2-1	many	CASRVSYNEQFF	TGTGCCAGCAGGGTCTCCTACAATGAGCAGTTCTTC
.	TRBV12-3/TRBV12-4	TRBJ1-5	many	CASSLFRSGQQYSNQPQHF	TGTGCCAGCAGTTTATTTAGGTCAGGACAGCAGTATAGCAATCAGCCCCAGCATTTT
TRBD2	TRBV5-1	TRBJ2-4	many	CASTPWASGSNIQYF	TGCGCCAGCACCCCGTGGGCTAGCGGTTCAAACATTCAGTACTTC
.	TRBV10-3	TRBJ1-3	many	CAVRGGNTIYF	TGTGCCGTCCGCGGGGGAAACACCATATATTTT
.	TRBV27	TRBJ1-1	many	CASGLGRLNTEAFF	TGTGCCAGCGGACTAGGACGGTTAAACACTGAAGCTTTCTTT
TRBD2	TRBV6-2/TRBV6-3	TRBJ2-2	few	CASSQAGAGELFF	TGTGCCAGTAGTCAAGCGGGAGCCGGGGAGCTGTTTTTT
.	TRBV11-2	TRBJ2-7	many	CASSTDRFYEQYF	TGTGCCAGCAGCACGGACAGATTCTACGAGCAGTACTTC
.	TRBV2	TRBJ1-1	many	CASSPFRGGQNTEAFF	TGTGCCAGCAGTCCCTTTAGGGGGGGCCAGAACACTGAAGCTTTCTTT
.	TRBV30	TRBJ1-5	.	CAWSSSGTANQPQHF	TGTGCCTGGAGTTCTTCCGGGACGGCAAATCAGCCCCAGCATTTT
TRBD1	TRBV11-3	TRBJ1-1	many	CASSSFRGLSLTGLEAFF	TGTGCCAGCAGCTCATTCAGGGGGCTTTCTCTCACCGGACTCGAAGCTTTCTTT
TRBD2	TRBV20-1	TRBJ2-7	many	CSAGPSGSLYEQYF	TGCAGTGCGGGGCCTAGCGGGAGTCTCTACGAGCAGTACTTC
TRBD1	TRBV6-2/TRBV6-3	TRBJ1-2	.	CASTQTGKNYGYTF	TGTGCCAGCACCCAGACAGGGAAGAACTATGGCTACACCTTC
.	TRBV4-1	TRBJ1-4	many	CASSQDPRQAPLFF	TGCGCCAGCAGCCAAGATCCTCGCCAGGCCCCACTGTTTTTT
.	TRBV28	TRBJ1-5	.	CASSLGVIRNQPQHF	TGTGCCAGCAGTTTGGGGGTGATTCGCAATCAGCCCCAGCATTTT
.	TRBV27	TRBJ2-2	few	CASSPFDTANTGELFF	TGTGCCAGCAGTCCTTTTGACACCGCGAACACCGGGGAGCTGTTTTTT
.	TRBV9	TRBJ2-3	.	CATSATFEDTQYF	TGTGCCACGAGCGCTACGTTTGAGGATACGCAGTATTTT
TRBD2	TRBV27	TRBJ2-2	many	CASSFGPSGSLRGTGELFF	TGTGCCAGCAGTTTCGGCCCTAGCGGGAGTCTAAGGGGCACCGGGGAGCTGTTTTTT
TRBD2	TRBV27	TRBJ2-7	many	CASCASGSYEQYF	TGTGCCAGCTGTGCTAGCGGGTCCTACGAGCAGTACTTC
TRBD2	TRBV2	TRBJ2-7	many	CASTLLSSGTSEQYF	TGTGCCAGCACCCTTCTATCTAGCGGGACTTCCGAGCAGTACTTC
.	TRBV10-3	TRBJ1-5	many	CASSQILNQPQHF	TGTGCCAGCAGTCAGATTCTCAATCAGCCCCAGCATTTT
.	TRBV28	TRBJ1-1	.	CASSSPGARNTEAFF	TGTGCCAGCAGTTCTCCCGGGGCCCGGAACACTGAAGCTTTCTTT
.	TRBV5-1	TRBJ2-7	many	CASSLAGGEQYF	TGCGCCAGCAGCTTGGCCGGGGGCGAGCAGTACTTC
.	TRBV14	TRBJ2-7	many	CASSPLPRNEQYF	TGTGCCAGCAGCCCTCTCCCGAGAAACGAGCAGTACTTC
.	TRBV6-1	TRBJ1-2	few	CASRPSGSDYAYTF	TGTGCCAGCAGGCCCTCAGGGTCGGACTATGCCTACACCTTC
TRBD1	TRBV14	TRBJ2-7	many	CASSLLGQGSHEQYF	TGTGCCAGCAGTCTCTTGGGACAGGGCTCTCACGAGCAGTACTTC
TRBD2	TRBV6-2/TRBV6-3	TRBJ2-1	many	CASSYPTSGSRYNEQFF	TGTGCCAGCAGTTACCCGACTAGCGGGAGTAGGTACAATGAGCAGTTCTTC
TRBD1	TRBV28	TRBJ2-1	many	CATLGGGQGVHNEQFF	TGTGCCACACTGGGGGGGGGACAGGGGGTCCACAATGAGCAGTTCTTC
TRBD1	TRBV28	TRBJ2-5	many	CASSSTGDHQETQYF	TGTGCCAGCAGTTCTACAGGGGACCACCAAGAGACCCAGTACTTC
.	TRBV29-1	TRBJ2-2	few	CSVEKETGELFF	TGCAGCGTTGAAAAAGAGACCGGGGAGCTGTTTTTT
TRBD2	TRBV3-1	TRBJ2-7	many	CASSPSRLADSYEQYF	TGTGCCAGCAGCCCCAGCCGACTAGCGGATTCCTACGAGCAGTACTTC
.	TRBV3-2	TRBJ2-7	few	CASSLRSQGHYEQYF	TGTGCCAGCAGCCTGAGGTCGCAGGGCCACTACGAGCAGTACTTC